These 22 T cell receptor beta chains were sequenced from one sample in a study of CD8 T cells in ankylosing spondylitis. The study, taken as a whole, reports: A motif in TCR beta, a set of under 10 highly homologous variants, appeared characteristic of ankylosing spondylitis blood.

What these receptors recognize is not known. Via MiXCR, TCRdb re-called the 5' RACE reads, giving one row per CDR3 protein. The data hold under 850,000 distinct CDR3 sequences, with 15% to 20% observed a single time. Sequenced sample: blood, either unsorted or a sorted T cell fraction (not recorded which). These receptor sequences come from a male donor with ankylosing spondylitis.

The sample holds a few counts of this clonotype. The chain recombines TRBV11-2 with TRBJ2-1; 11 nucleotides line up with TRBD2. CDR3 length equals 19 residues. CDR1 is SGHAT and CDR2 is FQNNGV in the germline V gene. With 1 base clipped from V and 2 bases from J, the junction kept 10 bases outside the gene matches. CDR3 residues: CASSLGLVLAGGPYNEQFF. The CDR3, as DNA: TGTGCCAGCAGCTTAGGACTGGTGCTAGCGGGGGGACCCTACAATGAGCAGTTCTTC.

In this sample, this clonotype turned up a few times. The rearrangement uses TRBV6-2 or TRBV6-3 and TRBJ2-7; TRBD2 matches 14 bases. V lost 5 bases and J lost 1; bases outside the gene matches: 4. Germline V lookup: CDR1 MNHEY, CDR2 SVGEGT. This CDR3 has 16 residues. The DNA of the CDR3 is TGTGCCAGCAGTGACGGACTAGCGGGAGGATCCTACGAGCAGTACTTC. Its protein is CASSDGLAGGSYEQYF.

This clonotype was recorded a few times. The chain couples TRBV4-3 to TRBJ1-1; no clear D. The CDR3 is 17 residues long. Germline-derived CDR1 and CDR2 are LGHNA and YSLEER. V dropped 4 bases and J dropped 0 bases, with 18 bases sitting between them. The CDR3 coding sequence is TGCGCCAGCAGCCTCGAGGCCACTTTAGGTCTGAACACTGAAGCTTTCTTT. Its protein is CASSLEATLGLNTEAFF.

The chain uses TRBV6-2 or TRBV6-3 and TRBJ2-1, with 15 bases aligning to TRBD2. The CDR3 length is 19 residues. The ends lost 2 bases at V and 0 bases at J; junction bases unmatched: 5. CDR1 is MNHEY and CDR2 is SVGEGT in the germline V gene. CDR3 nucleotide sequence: TGTGCCAGCAGTTACCTCGGACTAGCGGGGGGGAGCTCCTACAATGAGCAGTTCTTC. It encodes CASSYLGLAGGSSYNEQFF.

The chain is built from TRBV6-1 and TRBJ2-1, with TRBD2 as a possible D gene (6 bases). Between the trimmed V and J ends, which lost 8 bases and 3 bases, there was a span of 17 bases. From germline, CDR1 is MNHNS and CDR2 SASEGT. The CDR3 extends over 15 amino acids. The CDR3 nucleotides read TGTGCCAGCCTGGACACCGGGACTCGCTACAATGAGCAGTTCTTC. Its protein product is CASLDTGTRYNEQFF.

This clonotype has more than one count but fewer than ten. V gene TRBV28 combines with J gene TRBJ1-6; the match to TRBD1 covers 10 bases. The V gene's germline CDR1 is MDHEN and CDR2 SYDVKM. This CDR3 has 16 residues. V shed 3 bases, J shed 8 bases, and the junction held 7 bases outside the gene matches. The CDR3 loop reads CASSFGPGTGDSPLHF. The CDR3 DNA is TGTGCCAGCAGTTTTGGACCCGGGACAGGGGATTCACCCCTCCACTTT.

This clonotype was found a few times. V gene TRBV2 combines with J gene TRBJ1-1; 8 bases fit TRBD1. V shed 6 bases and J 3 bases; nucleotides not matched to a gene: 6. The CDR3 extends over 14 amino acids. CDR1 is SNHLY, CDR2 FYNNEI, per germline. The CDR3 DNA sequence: TGTGCCAGCAGCTTCCTACAGGGGGACACTGAAGCTTTCTTT. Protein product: CASSFLQGDTEAFF.

The CDR3 coding sequence is TGCAGTGCTAGAGACCTCGGACAGGGGAGTCAGCCCCAGCATTTT. It specifies CSARDLGQGSQPQHF. The chain recombines TRBV20-1 with TRBJ1-5; 9 bases are shared with TRBD1. The V gene end was trimmed by 0 bases and the J gene end by 6 bases; junction bases not matched to a gene: 6. Germline V lookup: CDR1 DFQATT, CDR2 SNEGSKA (reference sequence). The CDR3 spans 15 residues.

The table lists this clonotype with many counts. The CDR3 DNA is TGCAGCGTTGAGTTGGGTGAGGGATCGTTTGCTGGGGCCAACGTCCTGACTTTC. It yields the protein CSVELGEGSFAGANVLTF. V gene TRBV29-1 combines with J gene TRBJ2-6; possible D gene TRBD2, 5 bases. The V end lost 3 bases, the J end lost 2 bases, and 20 bases lay between the germline ends. Germline lookup yields CDR1 SQVTM and CDR2 ANQGSEA. The CDR3 is 18 amino acids.

This chain's CDR3 is CASSLIWRGRDTQYF. The CDR3 DNA sequence: TGTGCCAGCAGCTTAATCTGGCGGGGAAGAGATACGCAGTATTTT. J is TRBJ2-3 and V is TRBV7-9; tentatively, D is TRBD2 (6 bases). The CDR3 spans 15 residues. Trimming took off 2 bases at V and 5 bases at J, with 14 bases between the two ends. Looked up from germline, CDR1 is SEHNR and CDR2 is FQNEAQ (reference sequence).

The CDR3 here is CASSEADRQTQYF. As DNA, the CDR3 is TGTGCCAGCAGTGAAGCCGACAGACAGACCCAGTACTTC. The gene calls are TRBV6-1 and TRBJ2-5; tentative D call: TRBD1 (5 bases). Germline V gives CDR1 MNHNS, CDR2 SASEGT. CDR3 length: 13 residues. Trimming left V 0 bases short and J 6 bases short, with 8 bases between.

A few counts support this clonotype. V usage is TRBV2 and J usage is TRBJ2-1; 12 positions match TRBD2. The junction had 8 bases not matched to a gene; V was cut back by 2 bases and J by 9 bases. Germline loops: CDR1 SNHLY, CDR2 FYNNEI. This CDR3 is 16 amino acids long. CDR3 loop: CASSERWTSGVREQFF. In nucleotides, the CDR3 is TGTGCCAGCAGTGAACGCTGGACTAGCGGGGTCCGTGAGCAGTTCTTC. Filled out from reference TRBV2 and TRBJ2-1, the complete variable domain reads EPEVTQTPSHQVTQMGQEVILRCVPISNHLYFYWYRQILGQKVEFLVSFYNNEISEKSEIFDDQFSVERPDGSNFTLKIRSTKLEDSAMYFCASSERWTSGVREQFFGPGTRLTVL.

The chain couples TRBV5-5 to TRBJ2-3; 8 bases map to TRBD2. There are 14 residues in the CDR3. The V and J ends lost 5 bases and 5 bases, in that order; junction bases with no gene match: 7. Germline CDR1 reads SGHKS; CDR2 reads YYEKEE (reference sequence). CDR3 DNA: TGTGCCAGCAGGTCCTTAGCGGGACTAGATACGCAGTATTTT. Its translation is CASRSLAGLDTQYF. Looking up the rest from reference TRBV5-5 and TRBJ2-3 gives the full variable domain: DAGVTQSPTHLIKTRGQQVTLRCSPISGHKSVSWYQQVLGQGPQFIFQYYEKEERGRGNFPDRFSARQFPNYSSELNVNALLLGDSALYLCASRSLAGLDTQYFGPGTRLTVL.

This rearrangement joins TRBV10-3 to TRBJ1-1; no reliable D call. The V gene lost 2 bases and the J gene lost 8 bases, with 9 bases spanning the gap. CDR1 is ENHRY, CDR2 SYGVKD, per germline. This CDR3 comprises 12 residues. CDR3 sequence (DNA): TGTGCCATCAGTGAGACAGTTGGGGAAGCTTTCTTT. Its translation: CAISETVGEAFF.

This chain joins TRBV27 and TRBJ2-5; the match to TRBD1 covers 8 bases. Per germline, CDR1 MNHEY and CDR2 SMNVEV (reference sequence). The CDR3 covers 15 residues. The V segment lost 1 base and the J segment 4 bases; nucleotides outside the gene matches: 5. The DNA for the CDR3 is TGTGCCAGCAGTTTATTGACAGGGGACGGAGAGACCCAGTACTTC. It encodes CASSLLTGDGETQYF.

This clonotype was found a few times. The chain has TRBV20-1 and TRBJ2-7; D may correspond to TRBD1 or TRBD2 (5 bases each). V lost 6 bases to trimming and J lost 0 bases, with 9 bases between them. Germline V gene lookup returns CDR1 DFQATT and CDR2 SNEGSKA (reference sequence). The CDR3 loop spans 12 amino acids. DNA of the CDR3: TGCAGTGCAGCCGGGGCCTCCTACGAGCAGTACTTC. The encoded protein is CSAAGASYEQYF.

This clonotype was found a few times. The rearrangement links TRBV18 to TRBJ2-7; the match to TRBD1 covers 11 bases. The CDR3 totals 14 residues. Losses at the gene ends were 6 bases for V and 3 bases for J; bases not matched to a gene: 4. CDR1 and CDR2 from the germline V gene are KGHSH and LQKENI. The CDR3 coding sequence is TGTGCCAGCTCTGAGGGACAGGGGGTCTACGAGCAGTACTTC. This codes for CASSEGQGVYEQYF.

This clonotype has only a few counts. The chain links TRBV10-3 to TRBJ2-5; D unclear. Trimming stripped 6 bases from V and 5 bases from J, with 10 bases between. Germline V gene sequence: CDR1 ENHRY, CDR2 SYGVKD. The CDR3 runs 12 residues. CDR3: CAISDLGETQYF. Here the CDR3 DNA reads TGTGCCATCAGCGATCTGGGGGAGACCCAGTACTTC.

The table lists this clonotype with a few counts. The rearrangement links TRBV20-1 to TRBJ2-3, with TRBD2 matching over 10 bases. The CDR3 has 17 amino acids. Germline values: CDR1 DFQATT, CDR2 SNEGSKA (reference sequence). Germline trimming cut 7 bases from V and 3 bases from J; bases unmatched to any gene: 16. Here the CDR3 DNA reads TGCAGTGTATCGGACGTTCCGGGACTAGCGTTAACAGATACGCAGTATTTT. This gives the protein CSVSDVPGLALTDTQYF.

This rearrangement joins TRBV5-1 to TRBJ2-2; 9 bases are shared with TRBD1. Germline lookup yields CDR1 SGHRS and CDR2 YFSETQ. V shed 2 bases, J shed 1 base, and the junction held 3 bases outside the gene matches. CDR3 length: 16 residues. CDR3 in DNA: TGCGCCAGCAGCTTAGGGGACAGGGTGAACACCGGGGAGCTGTTTTTT. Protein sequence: CASSLGDRVNTGELFF.

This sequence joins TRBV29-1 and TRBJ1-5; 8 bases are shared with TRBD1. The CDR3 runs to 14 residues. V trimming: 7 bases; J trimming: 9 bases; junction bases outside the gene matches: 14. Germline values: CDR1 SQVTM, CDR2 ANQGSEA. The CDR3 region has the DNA TGCAGCGCCTTGACAGGGGCCCCCGGGGGGCCCCAGCATTTT. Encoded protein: CSALTGAPGGPQHF.

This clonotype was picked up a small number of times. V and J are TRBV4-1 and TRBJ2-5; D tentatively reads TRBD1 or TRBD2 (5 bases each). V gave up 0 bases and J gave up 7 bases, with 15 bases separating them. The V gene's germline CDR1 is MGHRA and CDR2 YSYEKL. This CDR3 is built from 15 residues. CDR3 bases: TGCGCCAGCAGCCAAGATGGGTGGGGACCGTGGACCCAGTACTTC. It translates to CASSQDGWGPWTQYF.